This TCR beta chain was found in a study of blood T cells in healthy people across ages. This clonotype was counted only a few times. A second PCR, run for roughly 7 to 11 cycles, used a sample-barcoded 5' primer plus a J-beta primer mix. TCRdb used MiXCR to reprocess the 5' RACE reads, holding one entry per CDR3 protein. The sample records 500,000 to 700,000 distinct CDR3 sequences, approximately 30% being singletons. Germline CDR1 is DFQATT and CDR2 is SNEGSKA (reference sequence). V lost 1 base and J lost 7; bases outside the gene matches: 9. The CDR3 is 16 amino acids. The source of this sequence is a woman aged 80 or over in good health. This chain uses TRBV20-1 with TRBJ1-6, with TRBD1 matching over 8 bases. The sample comprised blood. CDR3 nucleotide sequence: TGCAGTGCTAGAGGAGCATCCCAGGGGGCGAATTCACCCCTCCACTTT. Amino acids: CSARGASQGANSPLHF.